Below are 20 T cell receptor beta chains sequenced from a single sample in a study of radiation and T cells in renal cell carcinoma. Generated by immunoSEQ multiplex PCR, the TCRdb table keeps only in-frame clones and is missing some. The data show more than 95,000 clones, with roughly 80% seen just once and about 3% held by the top ten. Described time point: baseline pretreatment blood. Treatment given: 15 Gy SBRT to primary tumor, nephrectomy 4 weeks later. Sequences were derived from blood, sampled from a patient whose treatment included radiotherapy and nephrectomy. The receptors stem from a woman aged 55-70 years with renal cell carcinoma.

This clone was counted a few times. This rearrangement joins TRBV7-2 to TRBJ1-6, with TRBD1 as a possible D gene (5 bases). This CDR3 contains 13 residues. CDR1 and CDR2 (germline): SGHTA, FQGNSA. V lost 11 bases and J 8 bases, leaving 16 bases between the germline ends. Here the CDR3 reads CAVTGPGDSPLHF. DNA for the CDR3: TGTGCCGTCACAGGCCCTGGGGATTCACCCCTCCACTTT.

V usage is TRBV5-1 and J usage is TRBJ2-3; unclear D gene. The V and J ends lost 3 bases and 0 bases respectively, with 5 bases between them. The germline V gene has CDR1 SGHRS and CDR2 YFSETQ. The CDR3 has 13 residues. CDR3 sequence (DNA): TGCGCCAGCAGCTCTCCAAGCACAGATACGCAGTATTTT. Translation: CASSSPSTDTQYF.

The V gene is TRBV4-1, the J gene TRBJ2-5; 9 bases are shared with TRBD1. CDR3 length: 15 amino acids. The trim removed 1 base at V and 5 bases at J, leaving 5 bases unmatched. Germline V CDR1 and CDR2: MGHRA, YSYEKL. Here the CDR3 reads CASSQVQGAWETQYF. CDR3 DNA sequence: TGCGCCAGCAGCCAAGTACAGGGGGCTTGGGAGACCCAGTACTTC.

V and J are TRBV19 and TRBJ1-5, with a tentative D call TRBD1 (5 bases). The CDR3 sequence is 13 residues long. Trimming removed 11 bases at V and 4 bases at J, with 15 bases between. Germline lookup yields CDR1 LNHDA and CDR2 SQIVND (reference sequence). The CDR3 reads CASSGGTNQPQHF. CDR3 nucleotide sequence: TGTGCCTCCTCGGGGGGAACTAATCAGCCCCAGCATTTT.

V usage is TRBV7-3 and J usage is TRBJ2-1, with D unresolved. The CDR3 totals 13 residues. Trimming left V 5 bases short and J 4 bases short, with 9 bases between. The germline V gene has CDR1 SGHTA and CDR2 FQGTGA. The CDR3 spells CASSTTIYNEQFF. The CDR3 DNA is TGTGCCAGCAGCACCACGATTTACAATGAGCAGTTCTTC.

J is TRBJ1-2 and V is TRBV28; possible D gene TRBD1, 5 bases. The length of the CDR3 is 14 residues. CDR1 is MDHEN, CDR2 SYDVKM, per germline. Trimming removed 6 bases from V and 4 bases from J, with 15 bases in between. CDR3 sequence: CASSLMQGTYGYTF. The CDR3 DNA sequence: TGTGCCAGCAGCCTCATGCAGGGAACCTATGGCTACACCTTC.

The chain employs TRBV11-2 and TRBJ1-1; 9 bases align to TRBD1. V shed 3 bases and J 5 bases; nucleotides not matched to a gene: 13. Germline V CDR1 and CDR2: SGHAT, FQNNGV. CDR3 length: 17 residues. The CDR3 region has the DNA TGTGCCAGCAGCTTTCTGGGACAGGGTCCTTCGGGGACTGAAGCTTTCTTT. Amino acid sequence: CASSFLGQGPSGTEAFF.

The CDR3 sequence: CASSTQQGAQPQHF. The CDR3 DNA sequence: TGTGCCAGCAGTACCCAACAGGGAGCTCAGCCCCAGCATTTT. J is TRBJ1-5 and V is TRBV6-5, with D maybe TRBD1 (6 bases). The germline V gene has CDR1 MNHEY and CDR2 SVGAGI. The germline V and J ends were trimmed by 5 bases and 6 bases, with 14 bases remaining between them. The CDR3 covers 14 residues.

This sequence joins TRBV7-2 and TRBJ2-3; tentatively, D is TRBD1 (5 bases). V was pared by 1 base and J by 8 bases, with 7 bases between. Germline V gene sequence: CDR1 SGHTA, CDR2 FQGNSA. This CDR3 region has 12 residues. The CDR3, as DNA: TGTGCCAGCAGCTTAGACCAGGGTACGCAGTATTTT. This codes for CASSLDQGTQYF.

This clone was seen only a few times. The gene calls are TRBV19 and TRBJ1-6, with 12 bases lining up with TRBD1. CDR3 length: 16 residues. Germline loops: CDR1 LNHDA, CDR2 SQIVND (reference sequence). The trim removed 5 bases at V and 6 bases at J, leaving 5 bases unmatched. The CDR3 sequence is CASSDRDRGRNSPLHF. The DNA for the CDR3 is TGTGCCAGTAGTGACCGGGACAGGGGGCGTAATTCACCCCTCCACTTT. Based on the CDR3 plus reference TRBV19 and TRBJ1-6, the full variable domain is DGGITQSPKYLFRKEGQNVTLSCEQNLNHDAMYWYRQDPGQGLRLIYYSQIVNDFQKGDIAEGYSVSREKKESFPLTVTSAQKNPTAFYLCASSDRDRGRNSPLHFGNGTRLTVT.

This clone was observed once. The V gene is TRBV5-1, the J gene TRBJ1-2; D gene uncertain. Germline-derived CDR1 and CDR2 are SGHRS and YFSETQ. V shed 0 bases and J shed 1 base, with 7 bases lying between them. The CDR3 covers 14 residues. The CDR3 sequence: CASSLALVNYGYTF. CDR3 DNA sequence: TGCGCCAGCAGCTTGGCGCTAGTTAACTATGGCTACACCTTC. Together with reference TRBV5-1 and TRBJ1-2, the CDR3 gives the full variable domain: KAGVTQTPRYLIKTRGQQVTLSCSPISGHRSVSWYQQTPGQGLQFLFEYFSETQRNKGNFPGRFSGRQFSNSRSEMNVSTLELGDSALYLCASSLALVNYGYTFGSGTRLTVV.

This chain uses TRBV5-4 with TRBJ2-3; D remains unclear. Trimming pared 1 base from V and 2 bases from J, leaving 2 bases between. The length of the CDR3 is 12 residues. Germline-derived CDR1 and CDR2 are SGHNT and YYREEE (reference sequence). CDR3 DNA sequence: TGTGCCAGCAGCTTGATCACAGATACGCAGTATTTT. Encoded protein: CASSLITDTQYF. The full variable domain, completed using reference TRBV5-4 and TRBJ2-3, is ETGVTQSPTHLIKTRGQQVTLRCSSQSGHNTVSWYQQALGQGPQFIFQYYREEENGRGNFPPRFSGLQFPNYSSELNVNALELDDSALYLCASSLITDTQYFGPGTRLTVL.

This chain joins TRBV14 and TRBJ2-3; D remains unclear. CDR3 length: 13 amino acids. Germline CDR1 is SGHDN and CDR2 is FVKESK. V lost 2 bases to trimming and J lost 6 bases, with 9 bases between them. CDR3 nucleotides: TGTGCCAGCAGCCAATACCGCTTGGATACGCAGTATTTT. Translated: CASSQYRLDTQYF.

CDR3 in amino acids: CASSDRGTQYF. CDR3 DNA sequence: TGTGCCAGCAGTGACAGGGGGACCCAGTACTTC. The chain joins TRBV28 to TRBJ2-5; the match to TRBD1 covers 8 bases. This CDR3 region has 11 residues. J gave up 7 bases and V 5 bases, and 0 bases lay outside the gene matches. Per germline, CDR1 MDHEN and CDR2 SYDVKM.

The chain is built from TRBV11-1 and TRBJ2-7, with TRBD1 matching over 9 bases. V shed 4 bases, J shed 6 bases, and the junction held 1 base outside the gene matches. The germline gives CDR1 SGHAT, CDR2 FQDESV (reference sequence). The CDR3 runs to 12 residues. The CDR3 DNA sequence: TGTGCCAGCAGCTCGGACAGGGGCGAGCAGTACTTC. This encodes CASSSDRGEQYF.

The CDR3 loop reads CSAEFLNIQYF. CDR3 nucleotide sequence: TGCAGTGCTGAATTTTTGAACATTCAGTACTTC. V is TRBV20-1 and J is TRBJ2-4; D ambiguous. With 5 bases removed from V and 7 bases from J, the gap between germline ends came to 9 bases. CDR3 length: 11 amino acids. Germline V gives CDR1 DFQATT, CDR2 SNEGSKA (reference sequence).

The chain uses TRBV6-5 and TRBJ2-1; D remains ambiguous. The CDR3 has 16 residues. The germline V gene has CDR1 MNHEY and CDR2 SVGAGI. V lost 0 bases and J 2 bases, leaving 11 bases between the germline ends. The CDR3 is CASSYSRSRTYNEQFF. The CDR3 nucleotides read TGTGCCAGCAGTTACTCACGGAGCCGAACCTACAATGAGCAGTTCTTC.

CDR3 coding DNA: TGCGCCAGCAGCTTACCGGGACAGGGAGACGGGGCCAACGTCCTGACTTTC. Protein: CASSLPGQGDGANVLTF. The V gene is TRBV5-1, the J gene TRBJ2-6, with 9 bases that match TRBD1. J lost 4 bases, V lost 2 bases, and 7 bases had no gene match. Germline V gives CDR1 SGHRS, CDR2 YFSETQ. CDR3 length equals 17 residues.

This clone was observed a single time. The gene calls are TRBV29-1 and TRBJ2-7; D is perhaps TRBD1 (6 bases). The CDR3 is made up of 12 amino acids. Germline V gives CDR1 SQVTM, CDR2 ANQGSEA. The ends were cut back, 7 bases at V and 6 bases at J, with 16 bases in the middle. CDR3 in DNA: TGCAGCGGAGTGGAGGAAGGGGGCGAGCAGTACTTC. Translating gives CSGVEEGGEQYF.

J is TRBJ1-4 and V is TRBV27; TRBD1 is a possible D gene (5 bases). Trimming shortened V by 1 base and J by 3 bases, and 9 bases separated the two germline ends. This CDR3 is built from 15 residues. In germline, CDR1 is MNHEY, CDR2 SMNVEV (reference sequence). CDR3 DNA sequence: TGTGCCAGCAGTTTATTTGGGGGGGCTAATGAAAAACTGTTTTTT. Translation gives CASSLFGGANEKLFF.